The 7 T cell receptor beta chains below all came from one sample that was sequenced in a study of cytotoxic CD8 clonotypes in ibrutinib-treated CLL (dated by TCRdb to about 2021). In light of the paper, this sample's time point label describes: progressive disease on ibrutinib. The library was made by the immunoSEQ multiplex PCR assay. The clones in this table, taken by TCRdb from immuneACCESS, are in-frame only. Not every clone is retained; where verified, under half of the shortfall comes from an unresolved V gene, and the cause of the rest is unknown. Recorded for this sample are approximately 74,000 clones; more than 75% of them occurred a single time. Roughly 8% of the sample lies in the top ten. This specimen consisted of PBMCs, obtained at disease progression, from a patient treated with ibrutinib. The receptor set was obtained from a human donor with chronic lymphocytic leukemia.

The chain links TRBV5-6 to TRBJ1-4; a weak D match, TRBD1 (5 bases). Germline V lookup: CDR1 SGHDT, CDR2 YYEEEE. The CDR3 has 14 residues. Between the trimmed V and J ends, which lost 4 bases and 7 bases, there was a span of 14 bases. This CDR3 reads CASSAAGGSEKLFF. CDR3 DNA sequence: TGTGCCAGCAGCGCCGCCGGGGGGTCTGAAAAACTGTTTTTT.

V and J are TRBV10-3 and TRBJ2-7, with unresolved D. The length of the CDR3 is 13 residues. CDR1 is ENHRY, CDR2 SYGVKD, per germline. V was trimmed by 8 bases and J by 1 base, leaving 12 bases between them. Here the CDR3 reads CAIVDILSYEQYF. CDR3 bases: TGTGCCATCGTTGACATATTATCCTACGAGCAGTACTTC.

V gene TRBV10-2 combines with J gene TRBJ1-3; a weak D match, TRBD1 (5 bases). V lost 2 bases to trimming and J lost 4 bases, with 18 bases between them. CDR3 length equals 17 residues. Germline loops: CDR1 WSHSY, CDR2 SAAADI. CDR3 nucleotides: TGCGCCAGCAGTGAGAGGGCGGCAGGGCGAGCAGGAAACACCATATATTTT. It encodes CASSERAAGRAGNTIYF.

The chain employs TRBV5-1 and TRBJ2-3; possibly TRBD2 for D (5 bases). The V end lost 4 bases, the J end lost 0 bases, and 15 bases lay between the germline ends. This CDR3 is 16 amino acids long. Germline assignment: CDR1 SGHRS and CDR2 YFSETQ. The DNA for the CDR3 is TGCGCCAGCAGCATAGCGACTTCACCTAGCACAGATACGCAGTATTTT. It yields the protein CASSIATSPSTDTQYF. The full variable domain, in which reference TRBV5-1 and TRBJ2-3 provide the parts outside the CDR3, is KAGVTQTPRYLIKTRGQQVTLSCSPISGHRSVSWYQQTPGQGLQFLFEYFSETQRNKGNFPGRFSGRQFSNSRSEMNVSTLELGDSALYLCASSIATSPSTDTQYFGPGTRLTVL.

The gene calls are TRBV6-1 and TRBJ2-7; TRBD2 might be the D (5 bases). V was cut by 8 bases and J by 3 bases, with 14 bases left in between. Germline CDR1 is MNHNS and CDR2 is SASEGT. This CDR3 has 13 residues. The CDR3 is CASEGLKDYEQYF. The CDR3 bases are TGTGCCAGCGAGGGTCTCAAGGACTACGAGCAGTACTTC.

The chain recombines TRBV29-1 with TRBJ1-2; possibly TRBD1 for D (5 bases). Germline V gives CDR1 SQVTM, CDR2 ANQGSEA. V was pared by 7 bases and J by 4 bases, with 16 bases between. This CDR3 has 13 residues. This CDR3 reads CSADRGSGYGYTF. The DNA of the CDR3 is TGCAGCGCTGACCGGGGGTCGGGCTATGGCTACACCTTC.

The chain is built from TRBV5-1 and TRBJ2-3, with unresolved D. The CDR3 consists of 15 residues. Germline values: CDR1 SGHRS, CDR2 YFSETQ. V gave up 0 bases and J gave up 6 bases, with 14 bases separating them. DNA for the CDR3: TGCGCCAGCAGCTTGGTACCGACCCACTCGGATACGCAGTATTTT. It specifies CASSLVPTHSDTQYF.